This T cell receptor beta chain was recovered during a study of cytomegalovirus exposure and HLA in healthy donors. Study-wide results and caveats: In a later analysis, parvovirus B19, influenza, CMV and Epstein-Barr virus appeared linked to several top co-occurrence clusters. In a later analysis, TCR beta V- and J-gene trimming was associated with a missense DCLRE1C variant. The classifier reportedly diagnosed cytomegalovirus status with high sensitivity and specificity. TCR beta V segments were, for the most part, productive about 87% or about 30% of the time in an earlier analysis.

With 3 bases clipped from V and 0 bases from J, the junction kept 8 bases outside the gene matches. The germline gives CDR1 KGHSH, CDR2 LQKENI. The CDR3 has 17 amino acids. Comments on this clone: Its antigen is unknown.

The PCR used 60 Vbeta and 13 Jbeta primers. The method was immunoSEQ multiplex PCR; TCRdb's version includes in-frame clones alone and lacks a portion of them. Its listing shows some 110,000 clones. This TCR came from a man younger than 40 in good health and CMV-seronegative. The J gene is TRBJ2-7, the V gene TRBV18; 10 nucleotides agree with TRBD1. Sequenced: PBMCs. CDR3 nucleotides: TGTGCCAGCTCACCTGACCGGGACAGGGGAAGCTCCTACGAGCAGTACTTC. The encoded protein is CASSPDRDRGSSYEQYF.